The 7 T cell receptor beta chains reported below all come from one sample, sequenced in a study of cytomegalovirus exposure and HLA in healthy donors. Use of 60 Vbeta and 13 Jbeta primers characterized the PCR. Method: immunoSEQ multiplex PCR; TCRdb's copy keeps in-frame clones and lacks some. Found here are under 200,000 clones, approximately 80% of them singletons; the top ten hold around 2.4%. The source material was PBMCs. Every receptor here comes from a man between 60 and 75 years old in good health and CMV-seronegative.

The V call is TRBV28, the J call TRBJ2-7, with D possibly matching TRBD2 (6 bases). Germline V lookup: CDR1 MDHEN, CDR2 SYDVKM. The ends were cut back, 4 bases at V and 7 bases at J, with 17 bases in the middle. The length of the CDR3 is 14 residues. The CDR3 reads CASSSRGDWREQYF. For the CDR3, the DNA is TGTGCCAGCAGTTCCCGCGGGGACTGGAGGGAGCAGTACTTC.

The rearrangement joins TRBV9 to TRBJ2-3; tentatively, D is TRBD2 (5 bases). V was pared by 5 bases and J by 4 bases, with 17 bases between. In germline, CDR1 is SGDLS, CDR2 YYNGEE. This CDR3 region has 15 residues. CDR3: CASSLEGTASDTQYF. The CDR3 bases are TGTGCCAGCAGTCTAGAGGGAACAGCCTCAGATACGCAGTATTTT. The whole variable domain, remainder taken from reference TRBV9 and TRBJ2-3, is DSGVTQTPKHLITATGQRVTLRCSPRSGDLSVYWYQQSLDQGLQFLIQYYNGEERAKGNILERFSAQQFPDLHSELNLSSLELGDSALYFCASSLEGTASDTQYFGPGTRLTVL.

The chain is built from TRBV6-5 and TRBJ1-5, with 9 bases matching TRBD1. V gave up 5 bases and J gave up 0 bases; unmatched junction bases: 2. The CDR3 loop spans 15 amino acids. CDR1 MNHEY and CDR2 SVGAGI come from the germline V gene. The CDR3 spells CASSTGGYSNQPQHF. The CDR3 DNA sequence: TGTGCCAGCAGTACAGGGGGCTATAGCAATCAGCCCCAGCATTTT.

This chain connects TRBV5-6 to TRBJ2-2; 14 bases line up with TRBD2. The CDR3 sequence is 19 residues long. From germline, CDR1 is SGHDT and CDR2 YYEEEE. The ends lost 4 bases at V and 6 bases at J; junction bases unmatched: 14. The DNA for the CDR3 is TGTGCCAGCAGCCCCATGACTAGCGGGAGGGCCAAGTTATCCGGGGAGCTGTTTTTT. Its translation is CASSPMTSGRAKLSGELFF. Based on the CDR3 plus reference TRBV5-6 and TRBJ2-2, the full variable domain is DAGVTQSPTHLIKTRGQQVTLRCSPKSGHDTVSWYQQALGQGPQFIFQYYEEEERQRGNFPDRFSGHQFPNYSSELNVNALLLGDSALYLCASSPMTSGRAKLSGELFFGEGSRLTVL.

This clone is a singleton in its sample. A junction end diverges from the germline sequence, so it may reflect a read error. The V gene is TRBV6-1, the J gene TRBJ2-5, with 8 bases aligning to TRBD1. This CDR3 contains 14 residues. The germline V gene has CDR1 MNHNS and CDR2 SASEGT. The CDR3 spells CASREGQGGETQYF. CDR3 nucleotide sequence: TGTGCCAGCAGGGAAGGACAGGGCGGGGAGACCCAGTACTTC.

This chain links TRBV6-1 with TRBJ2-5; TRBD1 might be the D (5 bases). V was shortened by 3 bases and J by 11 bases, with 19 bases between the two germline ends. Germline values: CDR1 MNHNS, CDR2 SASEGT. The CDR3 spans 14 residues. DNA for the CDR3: TGTGCCAGCAGTGACATCGCAGGGTGGGCAGAGCAGTACTTC. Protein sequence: CASSDIAGWAEQYF.

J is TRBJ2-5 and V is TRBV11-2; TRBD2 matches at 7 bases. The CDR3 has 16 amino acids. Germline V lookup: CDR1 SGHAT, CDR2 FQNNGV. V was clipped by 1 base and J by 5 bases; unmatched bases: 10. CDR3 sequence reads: CASSLGAGLPGETQYF. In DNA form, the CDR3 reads TGTGCCAGCAGCTTAGGGGCGGGACTACCGGGGGAGACCCAGTACTTC.